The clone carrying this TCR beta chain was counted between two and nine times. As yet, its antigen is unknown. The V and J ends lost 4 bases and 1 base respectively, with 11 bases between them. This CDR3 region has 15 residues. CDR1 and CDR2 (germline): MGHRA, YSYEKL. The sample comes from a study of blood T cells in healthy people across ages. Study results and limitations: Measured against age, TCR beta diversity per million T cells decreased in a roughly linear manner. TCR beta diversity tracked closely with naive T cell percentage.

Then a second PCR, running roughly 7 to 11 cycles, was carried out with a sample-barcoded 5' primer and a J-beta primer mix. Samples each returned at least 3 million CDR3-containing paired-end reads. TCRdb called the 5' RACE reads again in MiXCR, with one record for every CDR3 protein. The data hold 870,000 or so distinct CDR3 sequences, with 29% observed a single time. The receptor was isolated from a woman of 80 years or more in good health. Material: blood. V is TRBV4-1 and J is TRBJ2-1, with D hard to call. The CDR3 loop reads CASSPSAGSYNEQFF. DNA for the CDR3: TGCGCCAGCAGCCCATCGGCAGGTTCCTACAATGAGCAGTTCTTC.